The 22 T cell receptor beta chains given below trace back to one sample, sequenced in a study of tumor-infiltrating lymphocytes in primary liver carcinoma. Unsorted bulk tissue (roughly 20-34 mg) underwent RNA and DNA co-extraction. The template, around 540 ng total RNA, yielded TCR beta cDNA made with a constant-region primer. Construction of TCR beta libraries relied on three successive nested multiplex PCR rounds employing slightly modified ARM-PCR. Use of TRBV1-TRBV30 forward primers with a C-beta reverse primer characterized the first two PCR rounds, which lasted roughly 9 cycles each. TCRdb passed the multiplex PCR reads through MiXCR, listing each CDR3 protein once. The sample contains some 130,000 distinct CDR3 sequences, less than 75% of which appear only once. The sequenced sample consisted of tumor-adjacent normal liver tissue. These receptors all come from a woman in her fifties or sixties with primary liver carcinoma and hepatitis B virus infection.

Concerning this clonotype: This may stem from a read error, because a much larger clone lies one nucleotide away. This sequence joins TRBV12-3 or TRBV12-4 and TRBJ1-2; D not certain. This CDR3 has 12 residues. Deletions cut 10 bases from V and 4 bases from J, with 13 bases between. The CDR3 DNA follows: TGTGCCAAGGACGGGAAGCCCTATGGCTACACCTTC. Its translation is CAKDGKPYGYTF.

This clonotype has ten or more counts. The DNA of the CDR3 is TGTGCCAGCAGCTTGACAGGCATAGGGTTCCCGGCTTGGCAGTTCTTC. Amino acids: CASSLTGIGFPAWQFF. The chain has TRBV5-6 and TRBJ2-1; a weak D match, TRBD1 (5 bases). The CDR3 is made up of 16 amino acids. The germline V gene encodes CDR1 SGHDT and CDR2 YYEEEE. Trimming removed 1 base from V and 12 bases from J, with 23 bases in between.

The chain has TRBV6-5 and TRBJ2-1, with 8 bases identical to TRBD2. CDR1 and CDR2 (germline): MNHEY, SVGAGI. V gave up 4 bases and J gave up 13 bases; unmatched junction bases: 15. This CDR3 comprises 15 residues. This CDR3 is CASSSRTTGRGEQFF. CDR3 DNA sequence: TGTGCCAGCAGTTCCAGGACTACCGGGAGGGGTGAACAGTTCTTC.

Of note for this clonotype: Possible read error: a much larger clone is one base away. This chain links TRBV29-1 with TRBJ1-2, with 7 bases matching TRBD1. The V gene's germline CDR1 is SQVTM and CDR2 ANQGSEA. J lost 1 base, V lost 7 bases, and 3 bases had no gene match. There are 12 residues in the CDR3. CDR3 DNA sequence: TGCAGCGGGAGGGACAGTAACTATGGCTACACCTTC. Translating it yields CSGRDSNYGYTF.

At least ten counts were recorded for this clonotype. The rearrangement joins TRBV28 to TRBJ1-2, with D perhaps TRBD1 (5 bases). The V and J ends lost 6 bases and 4 bases respectively, with 12 bases between them. CDR1 and CDR2 from the germline V gene are MDHEN and SYDVKM. This CDR3 contains 13 residues. Written as DNA, the CDR3 is TGTGCCAGCAGCGGTTGGGGGTTCTATGGCTACACCTTC. Translating it yields CASSGWGFYGYTF.

Turning to this clonotype: The junction departs from germline at one end; a sequencing error may be responsible. The chain recombines TRBV7-8 with TRBJ2-7; D assignment may be TRBD1 or TRBD2 (6 bases each). Germline CDR1 and CDR2: SGHVS and FQNEAQ. CDR3 length equals 14 residues. CDR3 loop: CVSSSPRGGGEQYF. In DNA, the CDR3 is TGTGTCAGCAGTTCCCCCAGGGGAGGAGGCGAGCAGTACTTC. Using reference TRBV7-8 and TRBJ2-7 for the parts outside the CDR3, the full variable domain is GAGVSQSPRYKVAKRGQDVALRCDPISGHVSLFWYQQALGQGPEFLTYFQNEAQLDKSGLPSDRFFAERPEGSVSTLKIQRTQQEDSAVYLCVSSSPRGGGEQYFGPGTRLTVT.

In the case of this clonotype: A junction boundary mismatches the germline segment, possibly from a read error. This sequence joins TRBV11-2 and TRBJ2-6; 7 bases are shared with TRBD1. Germline V lookup: CDR1 SGHAT, CDR2 FQNNGV. The CDR3 length is 18 residues. CDR3 residues: CASSLAPGQSPRANVLTF. The CDR3 DNA reads TGTGCCAGCAGCTTAGCCCCGGGACAGAGCCCTCGGGCAAACGTCCTGACTTTC.

This chain links TRBV4-2 with TRBJ2-5, with a weak D call TRBD1 (6 bases). This CDR3 has 16 residues. V was pared by 6 bases and J by 5 bases, with 22 bases between. From germline, CDR1 is LGHNA and CDR2 YNFKEQ. CDR3 nucleotide sequence: TGTGCCAGCAGTCCTCGACAGGTTCATATGGGGGAGACCCAGTACTTC. Its protein is CASSPRQVHMGETQYF.

As concerns this clonotype: One end of the junction fails to match germline, which may point to a read error. The V and J genes are TRBV12-3 or TRBV12-4 and TRBJ2-1, with 9 bases identical to TRBD2. The CDR3 runs to 18 residues. The CDR3 DNA reads TGTGCCAGCAATTTAGAGGCAGGGCCGGGACTAGCATACAATGAGCAGTTCTTC. Its translation: CASNLEAGPGLAYNEQFF.

This chain links TRBV19 with TRBJ2-1, with unresolved D. The germline gives CDR1 LNHDA, CDR2 SQIVND (reference sequence). This CDR3 contains 15 residues. Trimming took 2 bases from V and 5 from J, leaving 13 bases between them. In nucleotides, the CDR3 is TGTGCCAGTAGTATATCACTTTCCATCAACAATGAGCAGTTCTTC. Translating gives CASSISLSINNEQFF.

This clonotype appeared many times. The chain combines TRBV6-1 with TRBJ2-3, with D perhaps TRBD2 (6 bases). V was shortened by 3 bases and J by 6 bases, with 13 bases between the two germline ends. Germline lookup yields CDR1 MNHNS and CDR2 SASEGT. This CDR3 has 14 residues. The CDR3 coding sequence is TGTGCCAGCAGTGATGGGACTGCCCCCGATACGCAGTATTTT. It codes for CASSDGTAPDTQYF.

Notes on this clonotype: Sequence at one end of the junction differs from germline and may be a read error. V gene TRBV28 combines with J gene TRBJ1-4, with D maybe TRBD1 (5 bases). The V gene's germline CDR1 is MDHEN and CDR2 SYDVKM. The CDR3 contains 15 residues. The CDR3 loop reads CANSSLGATNEKLFF. The CDR3 DNA is TGTGCCAACAGTTCTTTGGGGGCAACTAATGAAAAACTGTTTTTT.

For this clonotype: A clone one base away is much larger, so this may be a read error. This chain joins TRBV7-9 and TRBJ2-1; possibly TRBD2 for D (6 bases). The CDR3 extends over 16 amino acids. V was cut by 3 bases and J by 4 bases, with 16 bases left in between. The germline V gene has CDR1 SEHNR and CDR2 FQNEAQ (reference sequence). Written as DNA, the CDR3 is TGTGCCAGCAGCTTTGCAGGGCGGAGGGGATACAATGAGCAGTTCTTC. It is translated as CASSFAGRRGYNEQFF.

There are a few counts of this clonotype. It may be a read error: a sequence one base away is much more abundant. The genes are TRBV7-8 and TRBJ2-2, with 8 bases fitting TRBD2. Germline values: CDR1 SGHVS, CDR2 FQNEAQ. V lost 6 bases, J lost 5 bases, and 5 bases stayed unmatched. The CDR3 consists of 14 residues. CDR3 nucleotide sequence: TGTGCCAGCAGTCCAGTAGCGGGAACCGGGGAGCTGTTTTTT. The encoded protein is CASSPVAGTGELFF.

This clonotype appeared a few times. The J gene is TRBJ2-3, the V gene TRBV25-1; unclear D gene. The V end was cut by 1 base, the J end by 2 bases, with 10 bases between. There are 15 residues in the CDR3. Germline V CDR1 and CDR2: MGHDK, SYGVNS. This chain's CDR3 is CASSELSRLTDTQYF. CDR3 coding DNA: TGTGCCAGCAGTGAATTGTCGAGACTCACAGATACGCAGTATTTT.

The sample holds many counts of this clonotype. The chain carries TRBV29-1 and TRBJ1-2; TRBD1 aligns across 8 bases. The CDR3 loop spans 13 amino acids. V dropped 0 bases and J dropped 4; count of bases not matched to a gene: 1. The germline V gene encodes CDR1 SQVTM and CDR2 ANQGSEA. CDR3 residues: CSVEDTGGYGYTF. The CDR3 coding sequence is TGCAGCGTTGAAGATACAGGGGGCTATGGCTACACCTTC.

To note about this clonotype: Lacking the conserved final phenylalanine or tryptophan, this CDR3 likely reflects a read error. V usage is TRBV30 and J usage is TRBJ1-2; D gene ambiguous. The V gene lost 0 bases and the J gene lost 7 bases, with 12 bases spanning the gap. The CDR3 has 13 residues. Germline CDR1 reads GTSNPN; CDR2 reads SVGIG (reference sequence). The CDR3 DNA sequence: TGTGCCTGGAGTGTAGCACTTGACTCTGGCTACACCCTC. Its protein is CAWSVALDSGYTL.

With respect to this clonotype: Possible read error: a much larger clone is one base away. The V call is TRBV5-1, the J call TRBJ2-1, with D uncertain. The CDR3 is 16 residues long. Germline values: CDR1 SGHRS, CDR2 YFSETQ. CDR3 DNA: TGCGCCAGCAGCTTTGGGCGATACAGACGATACAATGAGCGGTTCTTC. This translates into CASSFGRYRRYNERFF.

A note on this clonotype: The germline gene is not matched at one end of the junction; a read error may be the cause. V and J are TRBV4-1 and TRBJ2-1, with TRBD2 identical over 7 bases. Germline assignment: CDR1 MGHRA and CDR2 YSYEKL. The CDR3 sequence is 15 residues long. CDR3 sequence: CASSFGLGRRGEQIF. The CDR3 region has the DNA TGCGCCAGCAGCTTCGGACTCGGGAGGAGAGGGGAACAGATCTTC.

This clonotype was observed a single time. V gene TRBV28 combines with J gene TRBJ1-2, with a tentative D call TRBD1 (6 bases). CDR1 is MDHEN, CDR2 SYDVKM, per germline. The V and J ends lost 5 bases and 10 bases respectively, with 32 bases between them. The CDR3 is 18 amino acids. The CDR3: CASSHVFRDKQIRSDYTF. For the CDR3, the DNA is TGTGCCAGCAGTCACGTATTCCGGGACAAGCAGATCAGGAGTGACTACACCTTC.

Of note for this clonotype: This may come from a read error, since a much larger clone is one base off. The chain carries TRBV28 and TRBJ2-6; D may be TRBD2 (6 bases). Germline V lookup: CDR1 MDHEN, CDR2 SYDVKM. V shed 11 bases and J shed 1 base, with 15 bases lying between them. CDR3 length: 15 amino acids. CDR3 sequence reads: CAGTLGGSGANVLTF. The CDR3 nucleotides read TGTGCCGGCACATTGGGGGGATCTGGGGCCAACGTCCTGACTTTC.

Details on this clonotype: A read error may account for a junction end that differs from germline. The chain is built from TRBV29-1 and TRBJ2-1, with D maybe TRBD2 (5 bases). The germline gives CDR1 SQVTM, CDR2 ANQGSEA. This CDR3 has 17 residues. The CDR3 bases are TGCAGCGTTGAAGGGGTCGACGGGGTGAGCTCCTACAATGAACAGTTCTTC. As protein: CSVEGVDGVSSYNEQFF.